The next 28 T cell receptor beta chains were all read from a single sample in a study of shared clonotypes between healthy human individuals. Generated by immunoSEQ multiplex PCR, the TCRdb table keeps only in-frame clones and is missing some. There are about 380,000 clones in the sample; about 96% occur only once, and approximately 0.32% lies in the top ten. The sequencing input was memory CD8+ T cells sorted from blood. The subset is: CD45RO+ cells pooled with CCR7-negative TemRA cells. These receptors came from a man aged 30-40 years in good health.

The CDR3 DNA reads TGTGCCAGCAGTTACTCACAGACAGGCATCTATGGCTACACCTTC. Translating it yields CASSYSQTGIYGYTF. The gene calls are TRBV6-5 and TRBJ1-2; D might be TRBD1 (6 bases). Per germline, CDR1 MNHEY and CDR2 SVGAGI. The CDR3 sequence is 15 residues long. V gave up 0 bases and J gave up 4 bases, with 12 bases separating them.

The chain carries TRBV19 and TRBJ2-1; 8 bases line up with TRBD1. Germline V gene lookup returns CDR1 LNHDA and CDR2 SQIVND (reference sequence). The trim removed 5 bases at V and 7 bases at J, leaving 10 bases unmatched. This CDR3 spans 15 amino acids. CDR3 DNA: TGTGCCAGTAGTCCGACTCGGACAGGGAAGAATGAGCAGTTCTTC. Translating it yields CASSPTRTGKNEQFF.

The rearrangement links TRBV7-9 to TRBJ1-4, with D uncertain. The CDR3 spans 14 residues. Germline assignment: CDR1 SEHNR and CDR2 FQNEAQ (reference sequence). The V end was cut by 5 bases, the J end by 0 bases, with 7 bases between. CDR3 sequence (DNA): TGTGCCAGCAGCCCACTTGCAACTAATGAAAAACTGTTTTTT. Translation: CASSPLATNEKLFF.

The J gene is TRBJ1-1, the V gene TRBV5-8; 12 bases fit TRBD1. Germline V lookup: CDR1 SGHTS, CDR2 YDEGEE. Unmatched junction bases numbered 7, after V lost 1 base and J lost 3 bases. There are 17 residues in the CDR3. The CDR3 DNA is TGTGCCAGCAGCTTGCAGGGACAGGGGGCTGAGGACACTGAAGCTTTCTTT. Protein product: CASSLQGQGAEDTEAFF.

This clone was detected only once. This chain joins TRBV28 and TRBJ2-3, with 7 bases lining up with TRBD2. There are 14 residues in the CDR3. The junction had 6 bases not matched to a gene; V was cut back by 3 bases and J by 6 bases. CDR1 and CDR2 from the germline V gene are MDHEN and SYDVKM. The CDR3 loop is CASSFGRLLDTQYF. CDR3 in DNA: TGTGCCAGCAGTTTCGGGAGGCTTTTGGATACGCAGTATTTT.

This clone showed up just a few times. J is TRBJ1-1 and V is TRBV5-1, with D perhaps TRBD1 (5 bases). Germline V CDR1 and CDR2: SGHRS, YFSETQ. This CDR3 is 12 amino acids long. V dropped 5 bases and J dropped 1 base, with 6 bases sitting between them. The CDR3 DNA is TGCGCCAGCAGGACAGCGAACACTGAAGCTTTCTTT. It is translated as CASRTANTEAFF.

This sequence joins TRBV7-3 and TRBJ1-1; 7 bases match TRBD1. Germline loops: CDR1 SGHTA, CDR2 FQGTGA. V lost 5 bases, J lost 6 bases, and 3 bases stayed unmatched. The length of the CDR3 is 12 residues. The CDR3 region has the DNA TGTGCCAGCAGCCTAGGGACAGCTGAAGCTTTCTTT. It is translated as CASSLGTAEAFF.

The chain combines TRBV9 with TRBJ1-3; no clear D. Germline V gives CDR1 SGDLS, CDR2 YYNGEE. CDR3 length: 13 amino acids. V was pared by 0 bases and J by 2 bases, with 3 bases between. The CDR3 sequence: CASSVAPGNTIYF. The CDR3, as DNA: TGTGCCAGCAGCGTAGCGCCTGGAAACACCATATATTTT.

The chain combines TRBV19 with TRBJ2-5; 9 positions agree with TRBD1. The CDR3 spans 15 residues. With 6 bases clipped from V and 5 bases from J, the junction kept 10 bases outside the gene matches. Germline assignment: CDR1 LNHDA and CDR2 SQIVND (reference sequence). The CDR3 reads CASRRWDRAGETQYF. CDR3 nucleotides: TGTGCCAGTAGGCGTTGGGACAGGGCGGGGGAGACCCAGTACTTC.

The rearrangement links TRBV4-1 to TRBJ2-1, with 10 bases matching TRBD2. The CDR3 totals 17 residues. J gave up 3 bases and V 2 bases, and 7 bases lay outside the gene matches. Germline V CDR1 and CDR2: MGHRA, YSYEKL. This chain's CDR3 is CASSQFPSGRDYNEQFF. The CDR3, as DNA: TGCGCCAGCAGCCAATTCCCTAGCGGGAGAGACTACAATGAGCAGTTCTTC.

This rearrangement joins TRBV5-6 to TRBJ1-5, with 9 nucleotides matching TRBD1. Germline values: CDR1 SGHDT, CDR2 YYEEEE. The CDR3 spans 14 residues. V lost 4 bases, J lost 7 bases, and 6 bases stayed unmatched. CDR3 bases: TGTGCCAGCAGCCTACTGACAGGGGGACAGCCCCAGCATTTT. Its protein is CASSLLTGGQPQHF.

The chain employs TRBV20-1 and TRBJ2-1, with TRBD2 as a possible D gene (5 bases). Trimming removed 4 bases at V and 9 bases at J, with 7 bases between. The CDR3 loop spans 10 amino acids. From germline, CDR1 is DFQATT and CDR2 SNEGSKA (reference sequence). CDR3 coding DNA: TGCAGTGCTACCAGCGGTGAGCAGTTCTTC. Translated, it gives CSATSGEQFF.

This chain's CDR3 is CASSEVGEPGEQYF. CDR3 nucleotides: TGTGCCAGCAGTGAAGTAGGGGAGCCGGGCGAGCAGTACTTC. V usage is TRBV6-1 and J usage is TRBJ2-7; either TRBD1 or TRBD2 may fit D (5 bases each). Germline V gene sequence: CDR1 MNHNS, CDR2 SASEGT. This CDR3 comprises 14 residues. V was clipped by 1 base and J by 6 bases, with 13 bases between them.

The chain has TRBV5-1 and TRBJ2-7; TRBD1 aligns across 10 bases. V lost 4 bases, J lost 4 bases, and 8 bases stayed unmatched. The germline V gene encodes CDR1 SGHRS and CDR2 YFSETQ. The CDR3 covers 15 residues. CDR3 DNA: TGCGCCAGCAGCCTAGGCCGGGACAGGGGTTACGAGCAGTACTTC. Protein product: CASSLGRDRGYEQYF.

The CDR3 sequence: CASSPLAGVTQYF. In DNA, the CDR3 is TGTGCCAGCAGTCCTTTAGCGGGAGTGACCCAGTACTTC. The chain has TRBV28 and TRBJ2-5, with TRBD2 matching 9 bases. Germline V CDR1 and CDR2: MDHEN, SYDVKM. V lost 5 bases and J lost 7; bases outside the gene matches: 5. The CDR3 consists of 13 residues.

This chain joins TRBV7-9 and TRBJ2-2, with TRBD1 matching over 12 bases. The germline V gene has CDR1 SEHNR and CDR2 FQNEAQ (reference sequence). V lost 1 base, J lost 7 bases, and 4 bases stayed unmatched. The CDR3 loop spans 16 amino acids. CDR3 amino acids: CASSLGDRGRGGELFF. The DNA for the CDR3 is TGTGCCAGCAGCTTAGGGGACAGGGGGCGCGGCGGGGAGCTGTTTTTT.

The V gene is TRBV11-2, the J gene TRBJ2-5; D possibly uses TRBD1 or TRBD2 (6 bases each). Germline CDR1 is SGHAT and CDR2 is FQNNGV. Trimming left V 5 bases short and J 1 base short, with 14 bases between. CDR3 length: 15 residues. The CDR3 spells CASSTIGGIQETQYF. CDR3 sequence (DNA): TGTGCCAGCAGCACAATAGGGGGGATCCAAGAGACCCAGTACTTC.

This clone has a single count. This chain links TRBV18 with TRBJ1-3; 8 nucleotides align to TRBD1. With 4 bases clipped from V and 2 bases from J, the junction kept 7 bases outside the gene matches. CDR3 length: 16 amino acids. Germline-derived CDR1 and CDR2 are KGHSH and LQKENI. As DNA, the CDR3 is TGTGCCAGCTCACTCTTTTCAGGGGGCACTGGAAACACCATATATTTT. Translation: CASSLFSGGTGNTIYF. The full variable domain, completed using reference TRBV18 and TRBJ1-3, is NAGVMQNPRHLVRRRGQEARLRCSPMKGHSHVYWYRQLPEEGLKFMVYLQKENIIDESGMPKERFSAEFPKEGPSILRIQQVVRGDSAAYFCASSLFSGGTGNTIYFGEGSWLTVV.

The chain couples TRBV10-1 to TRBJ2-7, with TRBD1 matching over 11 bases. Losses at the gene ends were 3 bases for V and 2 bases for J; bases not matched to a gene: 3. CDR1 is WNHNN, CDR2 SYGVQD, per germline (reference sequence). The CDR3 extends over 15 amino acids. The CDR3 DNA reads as TGCGCCAGCAGTGAAGGGACAGGGGGACCCTACGAGCAGTACTTC. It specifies CASSEGTGGPYEQYF.

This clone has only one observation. CDR3 in DNA: TGTGCCAGCAGCTTAGAGTTTGCGAACGGGGAGCTGTTTTTT. Its translation: CASSLEFANGELFF. V and J are TRBV7-8 and TRBJ2-2; D not certain. Trimming took 1 base from V and 7 from J, leaving 10 bases between them. This CDR3 contains 14 residues. Germline V gives CDR1 SGHVS, CDR2 FQNEAQ.

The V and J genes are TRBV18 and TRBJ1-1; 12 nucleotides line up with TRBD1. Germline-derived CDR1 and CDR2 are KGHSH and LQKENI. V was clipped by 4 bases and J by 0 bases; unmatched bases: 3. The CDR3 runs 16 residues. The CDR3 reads CASSRDRGPMNTEAFF. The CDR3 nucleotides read TGTGCCAGCTCACGGGACAGGGGGCCAATGAACACTGAAGCTTTCTTT.

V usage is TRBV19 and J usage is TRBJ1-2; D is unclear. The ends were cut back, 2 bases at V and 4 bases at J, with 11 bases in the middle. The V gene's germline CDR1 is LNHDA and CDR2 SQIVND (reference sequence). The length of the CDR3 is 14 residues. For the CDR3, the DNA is TGTGCCAGTAGTATAATTACCAGAAGCTATGGCTACACCTTC. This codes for CASSIITRSYGYTF.

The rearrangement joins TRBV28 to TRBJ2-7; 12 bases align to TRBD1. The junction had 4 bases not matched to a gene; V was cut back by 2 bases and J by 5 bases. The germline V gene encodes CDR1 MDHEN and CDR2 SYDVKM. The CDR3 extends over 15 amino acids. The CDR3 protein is CASSLGTGGRNEQYF. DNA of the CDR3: TGTGCCAGCAGTTTAGGGACAGGGGGCAGAAACGAGCAGTACTTC.

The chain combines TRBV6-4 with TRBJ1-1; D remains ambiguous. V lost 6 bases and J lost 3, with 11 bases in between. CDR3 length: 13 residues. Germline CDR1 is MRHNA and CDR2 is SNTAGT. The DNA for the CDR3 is TGTGCCAGCAGAGCGAAAGTGGACACTGAAGCTTTCTTT. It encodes CASRAKVDTEAFF.

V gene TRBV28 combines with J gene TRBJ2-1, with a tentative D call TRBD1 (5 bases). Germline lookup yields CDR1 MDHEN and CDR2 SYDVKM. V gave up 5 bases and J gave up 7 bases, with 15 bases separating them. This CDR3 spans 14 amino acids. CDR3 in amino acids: CASSIQGMGNEQFF. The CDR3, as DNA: TGTGCCAGCAGTATTCAGGGCATGGGGAATGAGCAGTTCTTC.

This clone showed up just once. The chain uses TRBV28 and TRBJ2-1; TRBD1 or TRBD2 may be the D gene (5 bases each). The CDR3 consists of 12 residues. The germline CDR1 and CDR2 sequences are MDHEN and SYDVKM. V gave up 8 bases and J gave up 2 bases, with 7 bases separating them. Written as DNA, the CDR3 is TGTGCCAGCCGGGGCCCCTACAATGAGCAGTTCTTC. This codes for CASRGPYNEQFF.

This chain's CDR3 is CASSFSGGEAKNIQYF. CDR3 nucleotides: TGTGCCAGCAGTTTCTCAGGGGGAGAAGCCAAAAACATTCAGTACTTC. The chain joins TRBV27 to TRBJ2-4; TRBD1 matches 7 bases. J gave up 0 bases and V 3 bases, and 5 bases lay outside the gene matches. CDR1 MNHEY and CDR2 SMNVEV come from the germline V gene (reference sequence). This CDR3 has 16 amino acids.

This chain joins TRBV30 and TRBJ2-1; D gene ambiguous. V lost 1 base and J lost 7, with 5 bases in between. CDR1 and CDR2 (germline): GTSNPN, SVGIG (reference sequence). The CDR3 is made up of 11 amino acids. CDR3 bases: TGTGCCTGGAGTGGGACGAATGAGCAGTTCTTC. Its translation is CAWSGTNEQFF.